The rows below give T cell receptor beta chains drawn from one sample of a study of shared clonotypes between healthy human individuals. The repertoire was sequenced with immunoSEQ multiplex PCR; TCRdb's copy has only in-frame clones and lacks some. The table records 2 million or so clones, about 95% of them present only once. The sample consisted of naive CD8+ T cells sorted from blood. The source is a man in his late teens or twenties in good health. Each CDR3 is given with its conserved first and last residue. D genes are given only for firm matches. The listing skips clone size in some rows; elsewhere it reads once, few, many or a size class.

abundance	v_gene	j_gene	d_gene	CDR3aa	CDR3nt
.	TRBV5-1	TRBJ1-4	.	CASSLLPSGTGATNEKLFF	TGCGCCAGCAGCTTGTTGCCCTCCGGTACAGGCGCAACTAATGAAAAACTGTTTTTT
.	TRBV7-6	TRBJ2-5	.	CASSLEAPQETQYF	TGTGCCAGCAGCTTAGAGGCCCCACAAGAGACCCAGTACTTC
.	TRBV7-8	TRBJ2-7	.	CASSLEALKRVRSYEQYF	TGTGCCAGCAGCTTAGAAGCCCTCAAGAGGGTCCGCTCCTACGAGCAGTACTTC
.	TRBV29-1	TRBJ1-2	.	CSVEEYGAGYTF	TGCAGCGTTGAAGAATATGGGGCTGGCTACACCTTC
.	TRBV13	TRBJ1-2	TRBD1	CASSPPGQGDYGYTF	TGTGCCAGCAGCCCCCCGGGACAGGGGGACTATGGCTACACCTTC
.	TRBV4-1	TRBJ1-1	.	CASSQLQTGLGNTEAFF	TGCGCCAGCAGCCAACTCCAGACAGGTTTAGGGAACACTGAAGCTTTCTTT
.	TRBV12-5	TRBJ2-1	.	CASGLGNSGNEQFF	TGTGCTAGTGGTTTGGGGAACTCCGGCAATGAGCAGTTCTTC
.	TRBV15	TRBJ1-6	TRBD1	CATSRSGDSTLSYNSPLHF	TGTGCCACCAGCAGATCAGGGGACAGTACACTCTCCTATAATTCACCCCTCCACTTT
.	TRBV4-1	TRBJ1-5	.	CASSQEQGKTGQPQHF	TGCGCCAGCAGCCAAGAGCAGGGGAAGACGGGTCAGCCCCAGCATTTT
.	TRBV19	TRBJ1-4	.	CASSVRDATNEKLFF	TGTGCCAGTAGTGTACGGGACGCAACTAATGAAAAACTGTTTTTT
once	TRBV9	TRBJ1-2	.	CASSVSINYGYTF	TGTGCCAGCAGCGTAAGTATAAACTATGGCTACACCTTC
once	TRBV28	TRBJ2-3	.	CASSLQDTITDTQYF	TGTGCCAGCAGTCTTCAGGACACTATCACAGATACGCAGTATTTT
.	TRBV7-9	TRBJ2-7	.	CASSLVGAADGEQYF	TGTGCCAGCAGCCTCGTGGGCGCTGCCGATGGGGAGCAGTACTTC
.	TRBV10-1	TRBJ1-4	.	CASRINEKLFF	TGCGCCAGCAGGATTAATGAAAAACTGTTTTTT
.	TRBV11-2	TRBJ2-7	TRBD2	CASSLDPWTSGRSYEQYF	TGTGCCAGCAGCTTAGATCCCTGGACTAGCGGGAGGTCCTACGAGCAGTACTTC
.	TRBV30	TRBJ2-1	TRBD2	CAWSMLAGGNEQFF	TGTGCCTGGAGTATGCTAGCGGGAGGGAATGAGCAGTTCTTC
.	TRBV2	TRBJ2-3	.	CASSELGADTQYF	TGTGCCAGCAGTGAACTAGGCGCAGATACGCAGTATTTT
.	TRBV10-3	TRBJ2-7	.	CAISESGIKDEQYF	TGTGCCATCAGTGAGTCGGGGATCAAGGACGAGCAGTACTTC
once	TRBV29-1	TRBJ2-2	.	CSVESRQRNTGELFF	TGCAGCGTTGAATCAAGACAGCGGAACACCGGGGAGCTGTTTTTT
.	TRBV27	TRBJ2-7	.	CASSLSVEGHEQYF	TGTGCCAGCAGTTTATCGGTGGAGGGCCACGAGCAGTACTTC
.	TRBV4-1	TRBJ1-4	.	CASSQDQLATNEKLFF	TGCGCCAGCAGCCAAGATCAACTTGCAACTAATGAAAAACTGTTTTTT
.	TRBV4-1	TRBJ1-2	.	CASSQVVAYGYTF	TGCGCCAGCAGCCAAGTGGTCGCCTATGGCTACACCTTC
.	TRBV2	TRBJ2-7	TRBD1	CASRGQGNEQYF	TGTGCCAGCCGGGGACAGGGGAACGAGCAGTACTTC
.	TRBV9	TRBJ2-3	TRBD2	CASSDRVSGNPDTQYF	TGTGCCAGCAGCGACCGGGTTAGCGGGAACCCAGATACGCAGTATTTT
.	TRBV9	TRBJ1-1	.	CASSAYPGEGDTEAFF	TGTGCCAGCAGCGCCTATCCAGGGGAGGGGGACACTGAAGCTTTCTTT
once	TRBV29-1	TRBJ2-7	TRBD1	CSVKGDSSYEQYF	TGCAGCGTGAAGGGGGACAGCTCCTACGAGCAGTACTTC
.	TRBV7-9	TRBJ2-1	TRBD2	CASSWASGVSNEQFF	TGTGCCAGCAGCTGGGCAAGCGGGGTGAGTAATGAGCAGTTCTTC
.	TRBV7-7	TRBJ1-3	.	CASSQSLSSGNTIYF	TGTGCTAGCAGCCAAAGCCTTTCCTCAGGAAACACCATATATTTT
.	TRBV29-1	TRBJ2-7	.	CSALLVARSSYEQYF	TGCAGCGCCCTCCTGGTAGCACGGAGCTCCTACGAGCAGTACTTC
.	TRBV5-5	TRBJ2-7	.	CASSFVGYEQYF	TGTGCCAGCAGCTTCGTTGGCTACGAGCAGTACTTC
.	TRBV5-6	TRBJ1-4	.	CASSLARGYTNEKLFF	TGTGCCAGCAGCTTGGCCAGGGGATACACTAATGAAAAACTGTTTTTT
.	TRBV5-6	TRBJ1-2	.	CASSLGRISGYTF	TGTGCCAGCAGCTTGGGTCGGATCTCGGGCTACACCTTC
.	TRBV27	TRBJ2-7	TRBD1	CASSLDGQGGEQYF	TGTGCCAGCAGTTTGGACGGACAGGGGGGCGAGCAGTACTTC
.	TRBV4-1	TRBJ2-5	TRBD2	CASSRLAGGETQYF	TGCGCCAGCAGCCGATTAGCGGGAGGGGAGACCCAGTACTTC
.	TRBV2	TRBJ2-1	.	CASSEAGRVLVDEQFF	TGTGCCAGCAGTGAAGCCGGCAGGGTCTTAGTCGATGAGCAGTTCTTC
few	TRBV7-9	TRBJ2-5	.	CASSLDVETQYF	TGTGCCAGCAGCTTAGATGTGGAGACCCAGTACTTC
.	TRBV4-3	TRBJ1-1	.	CASSQDVGGRTEAFF	TGCGCCAGCAGCCAAGATGTGGGGGGGAGGACTGAAGCTTTCTTT
.	TRBV2	TRBJ2-1	.	CASSEVRGSYNEQFF	TGTGCCAGCAGTGAAGTGAGGGGGTCCTACAATGAGCAGTTCTTC
.	TRBV4-1	TRBJ1-6	.	CASSQLMDSPLHF	TGCGCCAGCAGCCAATTGATGGATTCACCCCTCCACTTT
.	TRBV4-1	TRBJ1-1	.	CASSQVGAGVTEAFF	TGCGCCAGCAGCCAAGTTGGGGCAGGGGTCACTGAAGCTTTCTTT
.	TRBV6-7	TRBJ2-5	.	CASSFPREGIQETQYF	TGTGCCAGCAGTTTCCCCCGAGAGGGTATACAAGAGACCCAGTACTTC
.	TRBV6-5	TRBJ1-1	.	CASRPGPNTEAFF	TGTGCCAGCAGGCCAGGGCCGAACACTGAAGCTTTCTTT
.	TRBV2	TRBJ1-4	.	CASSLGQRTTNEKLFF	TGTGCCAGCAGTCTTGGACAGCGGACCACTAATGAAAAACTGTTTTTT
.	TRBV29-1	TRBJ2-1	TRBD1	CSEVRGLKNEQFF	TGCAGCGAAGTCAGGGGGCTAAAAAATGAGCAGTTCTTC
.	TRBV2	TRBJ1-5	TRBD1	CASREGQGEQPQHF	TGTGCCAGCAGGGAGGGACAGGGCGAACAGCCCCAGCATTTT
.	TRBV29-1	TRBJ1-1	.	CSVEAVYESTEAFF	TGCAGCGTTGAGGCTGTCTATGAGAGCACTGAAGCTTTCTTT
.	TRBV7-9	TRBJ2-5	.	CASSPPPWERQETQYF	TGTGCCAGCAGCCCGCCACCCTGGGAGCGACAAGAGACCCAGTACTTC
few	TRBV9	TRBJ1-6	.	CASSVAWNNSPLHF	TGTGCCAGCAGCGTAGCCTGGAATAATTCACCCCTCCACTTT
.	TRBV6-1	TRBJ2-7	TRBD2	CASSGEGFSGRSYEQYF	TGTGCCAGCAGTGGGGAGGGATTTAGCGGGAGGTCCTACGAGCAGTACTTC
once	TRBV2	TRBJ2-7	.	CASSVFAGFDYEQYF	TGTGCCAGCAGTGTCTTCGCCGGGTTCGACTACGAGCAGTACTTC
.	TRBV10-2	TRBJ2-5	TRBD2	CASGITGGPEETQYF	TGCGCCAGCGGGATCACGGGGGGACCCGAAGAGACCCAGTACTTC